Following are 20 T cell receptor beta chains from one sample sequenced in a study of T cells in localized non-small cell lung cancer (dated by TCRdb to 2018 to 2021). Preparation of the library involved the immunoSEQ multiplex PCR assay. Held by TCRdb, this immuneACCESS table contains in-frame sequences only and omits some clones. Under half of the omission traces to an unresolved V gene where checked; the cause of the rest is unknown. The sample table lists around 30,000 clones, roughly 75% of them with a count of one. The ten largest clones represent about 15% of the sample. The starting material was peripheral blood, obtained before any cancer treatment. The receptor set was obtained from a male donor at least 60 years old with stage III squamous cell lung carcinoma.

This clone was detected only a few times. The genes are TRBV30 and TRBJ1-4; the D is unclear. The germline gives CDR1 GTSNPN, CDR2 SVGIG (reference sequence). V was shortened by 4 bases and J by 4 bases, with 4 bases between the two germline ends. The CDR3 loop spans 11 amino acids. CDR3 nucleotide sequence: TGTGCCTGGAATAGTAATGAAAAACTGTTTTTT. It encodes CAWNSNEKLFF.

J is TRBJ1-2 and V is TRBV7-2; possibly TRBD1 for D (5 bases). This CDR3 is 13 amino acids long. Trimming removed 4 bases from V and 4 bases from J, with 10 bases in between. CDR1 and CDR2 from the germline V gene are SGHTA and FQGNSA. DNA of the CDR3: TGTGCCAGCAGCTCGAGTCAGGGCTATGGCTACACCTTC. Residues: CASSSSQGYGYTF.

The chain combines TRBV18 with TRBJ2-7; weak D call: TRBD1 (6 bases). With 0 bases removed from V and 2 bases from J, the gap between germline ends came to 8 bases. CDR1 is KGHSH and CDR2 is LQKENI in the germline V gene. CDR3 length: 14 amino acids. The DNA for the CDR3 is TGTGCCAGCTCACCACCGGGGGCCGCCTACGAGCAGTACTTC. It is translated as CASSPPGAAYEQYF.

V gene TRBV7-8 combines with J gene TRBJ1-3, with D unclear. The CDR3 has 12 residues. With 3 bases removed from V and 1 base from J, the gap between germline ends came to 1 base. The germline V gene encodes CDR1 SGHVS and CDR2 FQNEAQ. The CDR3 reads CASSLSGNTIYF. The CDR3 coding sequence is TGTGCCAGCAGCTTGTCTGGAAACACCATATATTTT.

The CDR3 DNA reads as TGTGCCAGCAGCCTAGGGACAGGGGCCGGGGAGCTGTTTTTT. Translation gives CASSLGTGAGELFF. The rearrangement links TRBV7-3 to TRBJ2-2; TRBD1 aligns across 10 bases. The germline V gene encodes CDR1 SGHTA and CDR2 FQGTGA. The CDR3 consists of 14 residues. Trimming removed 5 bases from V and 6 bases from J; junction bases left unmatched: 3.

This sequence joins TRBV7-9 and TRBJ1-4; TRBD1 is a possible D gene (6 bases). From germline, CDR1 is SEHNR and CDR2 FQNEAQ (reference sequence). This CDR3 is built from 15 residues. The V and J ends lost 1 base and 10 bases respectively, with 16 bases between them. DNA for the CDR3: TGTGCCAGCAGCTTAGGTACAGGCCTCAGGGGAAAACTGTTTTTT. Its translation is CASSLGTGLRGKLFF.

The V and J genes are TRBV28 and TRBJ1-5; D ambiguous. The CDR3 has 15 amino acids. Trimming cost V 6 bases and J 5 bases, with 17 bases left between them. CDR1 is MDHEN, CDR2 SYDVKM, per germline. In DNA, the CDR3 is TGTGCCAGCAGCCTTATGGCCAGGATGCATCAGCCCCAGCATTTT. Its translation: CASSLMARMHQPQHF.

The chain carries TRBV7-2 and TRBJ1-1, with 7 bases aligning to TRBD1. The CDR3 runs to 16 residues. The J segment lost 0 bases and the V segment lost 5 bases, leaving 9 bases of the junction unmatched. The germline V gene has CDR1 SGHTA and CDR2 FQGNSA. In nucleotides, the CDR3 is TGTGCCAGCAGCCCCTGGACAGGACACATGAACACTGAAGCTTTCTTT. Residues: CASSPWTGHMNTEAFF.

The chain uses TRBV5-4 and TRBJ2-2, with 8 bases fitting TRBD2. Germline V gene sequence: CDR1 SGHNT, CDR2 YYREEE (reference sequence). Trimming at V came to 1 base and at J to 5 bases, leaving 7 bases not matched to a gene. The CDR3 contains 16 residues. The CDR3 reads CASSLPRGGDTGELFF. The CDR3 DNA reads TGTGCCAGCAGCTTGCCCCGGGGGGGAGATACCGGGGAGCTGTTTTTT.

The rearrangement uses TRBV2 and TRBJ2-5; D may be TRBD1 (5 bases). V gave up 3 bases and J gave up 5 bases, with 16 bases separating them. CDR1 is SNHLY and CDR2 is FYNNEI in the germline V gene. The CDR3 runs to 15 residues. The DNA of the CDR3 is TGTGCCAGCAGTGATGATGCGGCAGGGAAGGAGACCCAGTACTTC. Protein product: CASSDDAAGKETQYF.

The V gene is TRBV13, the J gene TRBJ1-3; maybe TRBD1 (6 bases). The CDR3 has 19 residues. V was trimmed by 2 bases and J by 2 bases, leaving 22 bases between them. Germline lookup yields CDR1 PRHDT and CDR2 FYEKMQ (reference sequence). Written as DNA, the CDR3 is TGTGCCAGCAGCTTAAGGCAGGGGTTCGCGGCTGTCGCTGGAAACACCATATATTTT. Its protein product is CASSLRQGFAAVAGNTIYF.

The chain joins TRBV28 to TRBJ2-1; D is perhaps TRBD1 or TRBD2 (6 bases each). Germline V gene sequence: CDR1 MDHEN, CDR2 SYDVKM. The CDR3 has 14 residues. The V end lost 6 bases, the J end lost 9 bases, and 18 bases lay between the germline ends. The CDR3 spells CASRAGGPMGEQFF. The CDR3 DNA sequence: TGTGCCAGCAGAGCCGGGGGCCCAATGGGTGAGCAGTTCTTC.

The gene calls are TRBV5-6 and TRBJ1-1; TRBD1 agrees at 8 bases. CDR1 and CDR2 from the germline V gene are SGHDT and YYEEEE. J lost 3 bases, V lost 7 bases, and 2 bases had no gene match. This CDR3 is 12 amino acids long. In DNA form, the CDR3 reads TGTGCCAGCGGACAGGGCGACACTGAAGCTTTCTTT. Translation gives CASGQGDTEAFF.

This chain connects TRBV6-6 to TRBJ2-2; D is undetermined. The CDR3 loop spans 12 amino acids. V gave up 0 bases and J gave up 7 bases, with 3 bases separating them. CDR1 and CDR2 from the germline V gene are MNHNY and SVGAGI (reference sequence). The CDR3: CASSYSRGELFF. CDR3 bases: TGTGCCAGCAGTTACTCGCGCGGGGAGCTGTTTTTT.

The chain links TRBV4-1 to TRBJ1-5; D ambiguous. This CDR3 has 19 residues. The germline V gene encodes CDR1 MGHRA and CDR2 YSYEKL. Trimming pared 0 bases from V and 5 bases from J, leaving 23 bases between. CDR3 DNA sequence: TGCGCCAGCAGCCAAGATCAAGGAGTAAGAATGACTCTAGATCAGCCCCAGCATTTT. As protein: CASSQDQGVRMTLDQPQHF.

The chain uses TRBV6-6 and TRBJ2-2; D remains unclear. The CDR3 runs 15 residues. Trimming stripped 8 bases from V and 0 bases from J, with 13 bases between. Per germline, CDR1 MNHNY and CDR2 SVGAGI (reference sequence). As DNA, the CDR3 is TGTGCCAGCCGGACCGACCCTGCGAACACCGGGGAGCTGTTTTTT. Translation: CASRTDPANTGELFF.

V usage is TRBV9 and J usage is TRBJ1-2; D possibly corresponds to TRBD1 (6 bases). This CDR3 contains 15 residues. CDR1 SGDLS and CDR2 YYNGEE come from the germline V gene. The V gene lost 2 bases and the J gene lost 8 bases, with 19 bases spanning the gap. CDR3 sequence: CASSVSKTGTRGYTF. DNA of the CDR3: TGTGCCAGCAGCGTGAGCAAAACAGGGACTCGAGGCTACACCTTC.

This clone was detected only once. The gene calls are TRBV30 and TRBJ2-3; 8 bases map to TRBD2. Trimming cost V 2 bases and J 3 bases; bases outside gene matches: 1. This CDR3 is built from 13 residues. Germline V gene lookup returns CDR1 GTSNPN and CDR2 SVGIG (reference sequence). In DNA form, the CDR3 reads TGTGCCTGGAGTCGGGAGGGGACAGATACGCAGTATTTT. Translated, it gives CAWSREGTDTQYF.

J is TRBJ2-7 and V is TRBV5-1, with TRBD1 identical over 10 bases. The CDR3 loop spans 15 amino acids. CDR1 is SGHRS, CDR2 YFSETQ, per germline. Trimming cost V 3 bases and J 5 bases; bases outside gene matches: 8. The CDR3 nucleotides are TGCGCCAGCAGCTGGTGGGACAGGGGCCGCGACGAGCAGTACTTC. Its translation: CASSWWDRGRDEQYF.

This clone was observed a few times. The sample carries other DNA sequences with the same CDR3. The chain has TRBV29-1 and TRBJ2-3; TRBD1 is a possible D gene (6 bases). V was cut by 4 bases and J by 2 bases, with 10 bases left in between. From germline, CDR1 is SQVTM and CDR2 ANQGSEA. The CDR3 sequence is 13 residues long. The CDR3 loop reads CSVAAGATDTQYF. The CDR3 nucleotides are TGCAGCGTTGCGGCAGGGGCCACAGATACGCAGTATTTT.